This TCR beta chain is drawn from a study of blood T cells in healthy people across ages. The length of the CDR3 is 15 residues. CDR1 MRHNA and CDR2 SNTAGT come from the germline V gene. Details on this clonotype: A read error may produce the germline difference seen at one junction end.

Together with a sample-barcoded 5' primer, a J-beta primer mix was included in a second PCR lasting about 7 to 11 cycles. Via MiXCR, TCRdb re-called the 5' RACE reads, giving one row per CDR3 protein. The repertoire consists of around 400,000 distinct CDR3 sequences, with 50% to 60% occurring once and the leading ten covering around 49%. V gene TRBV6-4 combines with J gene TRBJ2-1; 9 positions agree with TRBD1. The origin of this receptor is a man between 60 and 75 years old in good health. Material: blood. In nucleotides, the CDR3 is TGTGCCTGCAGTGACGGGACAGGGCCTTACAATGAGCAGTTCTTC. Protein sequence: CACSDGTGPYNEQFF.